Each of the 8 T cell receptor beta chains below was sequenced from the same sample in a study of blood T cell repertoires in COVID-19. Profiling relied on immunoSEQ multiplex PCR, and the TCRdb table lists in-frame clones only, not all of them. In the table there are some 330,000 clones, more than 75% of which are singletons. The specimen sequenced was peripheral blood. The receptors come from a woman aged 45-65 years with active or convalescent COVID-19.

A few counts support this clone. This sequence joins TRBV28 and TRBJ1-2, with D maybe TRBD1 (6 bases). The CDR3 is made up of 14 amino acids. Trimming stripped 4 bases from V and 5 bases from J, with 14 bases between. CDR1 is MDHEN and CDR2 is SYDVKM in the germline V gene. This CDR3 reads CASSSPGVQYGYTF. CDR3 nucleotide sequence: TGTGCCAGCAGTTCCCCAGGGGTACAGTATGGCTACACCTTC.

J is TRBJ1-2 and V is TRBV19; 8 nucleotides align to TRBD1. The germline V gene encodes CDR1 LNHDA and CDR2 SQIVND (reference sequence). J was trimmed by 6 bases and V by 6 bases; bases with no gene match: 15. This CDR3 has 16 residues. CDR3 in DNA: TGTGCCAGTAGCCCGACAGGGGTGATAACTTACGATGGCTACACCTTC. It yields the protein CASSPTGVITYDGYTF.

The chain has TRBV27 and TRBJ1-2, with D possibly TRBD1 on 5 matching bases. The germline V gene encodes CDR1 MNHEY and CDR2 SMNVEV (reference sequence). The V and J ends lost 5 bases and 5 bases respectively, with 15 bases between them. The CDR3 runs to 14 residues. CDR3: CASSLAGPIYGYTF. CDR3 sequence (DNA): TGTGCCAGCAGTCTCGCGGGACCAATTTATGGCTACACCTTC.

The chain joins TRBV6-2 or TRBV6-3 to TRBJ2-7, with 8 bases that match TRBD1. This CDR3 is 12 amino acids long. V lost 5 bases and J lost 6; bases outside the gene matches: 3. In germline, CDR1 is MNHEY, CDR2 SVGEGT. CDR3: CASSRTGGEQYF. CDR3 nucleotide sequence: TGTGCCAGCAGTCGAACAGGGGGCGAGCAGTACTTC.

V and J are TRBV5-4 and TRBJ1-2, with a possible D match to TRBD1 (6 bases). The ends were cut back, 3 bases at V and 7 bases at J, with 10 bases in the middle. The CDR3 runs 12 residues. The germline CDR1 and CDR2 sequences are SGHNT and YYREEE (reference sequence). DNA of the CDR3: TGTGCCAGCAGCTCTCAGGGGTTTGGCTACACCTTC. Translating it yields CASSSQGFGYTF.

This clone was found once. The V call is TRBV5-1, the J call TRBJ2-5; 10 bases map to TRBD1. V was pared by 0 bases and J by 5 bases, with 13 bases of the junction left unmatched. This CDR3 comprises 18 residues. CDR1 and CDR2 from the germline V gene are SGHRS and YFSETQ. In DNA form, the CDR3 reads TGCGCCAGCAGCTTGGCGATTGAAGACAGGGGGCGCGTGGAGACCCAGTACTTC. Translation gives CASSLAIEDRGRVETQYF.

This chain links TRBV21-1 with TRBJ2-3; the table's TRBD2 call for D was not verified on the DNA. TRBV21-1 is described as a pseudogene. This CDR3 is 17 amino acids long. The CDR3 region is CASSKDGLAGGTDTQYF. DNA for the CDR3: TGTGCCAGCAGCAAAGACGGGCTAGCGGGAGGCACAGATACGCAGTATTTT.

The rearrangement joins TRBV16 to TRBJ1-1, with D perhaps TRBD1 (5 bases). Between the trimmed V and J ends, which lost 4 bases and 2 bases, there was a span of 17 bases. This CDR3 is built from 16 residues. The germline gives CDR1 KGHSY, CDR2 FQNENV. The CDR3 sequence: CASSPRAGGLNTEAFF. CDR3 coding DNA: TGTGCCAGCAGCCCTCGAGCCGGGGGGTTAAACACTGAAGCTTTCTTT.